What follows describes a single TCR beta chain. Its antigen is not identified. The CDR3 length is 16 residues. Trimming took off 4 bases at V and 4 bases at J, with 20 bases between the two ends. CDR1 and CDR2 (germline): LNHDA, SQIVND (reference sequence). Using its own MiXCR run on the 5' RACE reads, TCRdb lists one record per CDR3 protein. The table lists roughly 600,000 distinct CDR3 sequences, roughly 18% of them singletons. This sample was taken from a study of T-cell memory formation after mild COVID-19. Overall study findings and caveats: Clones contracting across day 15 to 85 had a balanced CD4/CD8 profile; later expanding clones leaned CD4+.

This TCR was sampled from an adult woman who had mild COVID-19 (a few samples of this study predate the infection). Cell type and time point are not known. This chain joins TRBV19 and TRBJ2-7, with a weak D call TRBD2 (6 bases). The sequencing input was PBMCs or a T cell subset sorted from them (not recorded which). CDR3 nucleotides: TGTGCCAGTAGTACCCAGGAGGGGCAAGCCTCTTACGAGCAGTACTTC. Protein product: CASSTQEGQASYEQYF.